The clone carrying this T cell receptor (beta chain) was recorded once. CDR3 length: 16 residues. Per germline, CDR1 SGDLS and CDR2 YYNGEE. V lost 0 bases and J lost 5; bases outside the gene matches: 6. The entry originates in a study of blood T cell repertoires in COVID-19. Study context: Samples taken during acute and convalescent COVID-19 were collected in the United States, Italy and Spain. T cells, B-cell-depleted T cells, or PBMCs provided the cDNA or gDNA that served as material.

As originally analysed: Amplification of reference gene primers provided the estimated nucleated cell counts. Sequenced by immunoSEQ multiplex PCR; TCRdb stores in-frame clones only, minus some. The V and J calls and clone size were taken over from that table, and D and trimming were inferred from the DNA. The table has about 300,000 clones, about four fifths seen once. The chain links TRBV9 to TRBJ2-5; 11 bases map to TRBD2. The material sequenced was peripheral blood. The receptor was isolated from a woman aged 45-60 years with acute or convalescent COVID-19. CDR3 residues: CASSVELAGAGETQYF. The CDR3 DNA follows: TGTGCCAGCAGCGTAGAACTAGCGGGGGCCGGGGAGACCCAGTACTTC.